The present entry profiles one T cell receptor beta chain with its context. Which antigen it targets is not known. The sample holds no much larger clone one base away, and base qualities are not on file. These data come from a study of shared T cell receptors in the human thymus (TCRdb year 2021). With respect to the entire study: The study examined how the human thymus generates shared, self-reactive T-cell receptor alpha chains.

The protocol used for the library was the immunoSEQ multiplex PCR assay. TCRdb provides this immuneACCESS table in a form limited to in-frame rearrangements. Some clones are lacking; in checked studies, under half of them reflect an unresolved V gene, and why the rest are absent is not known. In all, the sample holds under 700,000 clones, and about 80% of those were seen once. The ten most abundant clones make up about 0.013% of the sample. The junction carries 23 bases between V and J, which are trimmed by 5 bases and 1 base respectively. Measured from the cysteine to the phenylalanine, the CDR3 is 18 residues long. Only the CDR3 region is kept as DNA, spanning 54 bases read in frame from base 1. CDR1 and CDR2 are read off the germline V gene (reference sequence) as LNHDA and SQIVND. These data were likewise used in another study, on human thymus T cells. The second publication reports: Donors were immunologically healthy infants undergoing open corrective cardiac surgery for congenital heart defects in Finland. Thymus tissue was obtained as surgical resects removed during corrective cardiac surgery. Biased V and J gene segment usage appeared to be present in both thymic and peripheral blood repertoires. The related research found that thymic TCR repertoires overlapped highly between unrelated individuals. The study described the TCR alpha and beta repertoires in roughly 8 infant thymus samples and a few matching peripheral blood samples. The infant donors were about 6 to 250 days old, and the cohort included roughly six males and a couple of females. Thymocytes were released mechanically from tissue and stored at -70 °C as pellets of roughly 9-32 million cells. A QIAsymphony instrument was used to extract genomic DNA from the frozen cell pellets. TCRB and TCRAD loci were amplified from a standardized quantity of quality-controlled genomic DNA using the immunoSEQ multiplex PCR assay. The amplicons covered the V(D)J region and were long enough to include the CDR3 and to identify the V and J genes. Through the commercial immunoSEQ service, the amplicons were sequenced on an Illumina platform. Primer bias and sequencing errors were corrected using previously described methods, and TCRAD and TCRB definitions followed the IMGT database. Repertoires were analysed with immunoSEQ Analyzer 3.0 and VDJTools, covering basic statistics, V/J segment usage, diversity estimates, rarefaction and pairwise overlap. Chao1, ChaoE, Efron-Thisted, Shannon and inverse Simpson indices were used to estimate diversity, which was also estimated on datasets down-sampled to the smallest sample. Repertoire overlap used strict matching of CDR3 nucleotide sequence, V gene and J gene, with Jaccard-based multidimensional scaling clustering. On average, thymus samples gave roughly 800,000 unique TCRB clonotypes, whereas blood samples gave around 80,000.

The rearranged segments are TRBV19 and TRBJ1-1, and possibly TRBD1, on 6 matching bases. This TCR was sampled from a boy under two years old with a congenital heart defect. Donor details come from another sample of the same person, matched by shared clones. Specimen: thymocytes. The CDR3 protein is CASSPKDSRPIRNTEAFF. In nucleotide form, the sequence is TGTGCCAGTAGTCCCAAGGACAGTCGGCCGATAAGGAACACTGAAGCTTTCTTT.